Each of the 3 T cell receptor beta chains below was sequenced from the same sample in a study of cytomegalovirus exposure and HLA in healthy donors (dated by TCRdb to 2015 to 2018). The library was produced with the immunoSEQ multiplex PCR assay. A mixture of 60 forward primers for TCR Vbeta segments and 13 reverse primers for TCR Jbeta segments was used in the multiplex PCR. TCRdb re-hosts the immuneACCESS table, in-frame sequences only. Its copies lack some clones; in the studies checked, an unresolved V gene accounts for under half of them, and the cause for the rest is not known. For this sample the table gives 70,000 to 100,000 clones, of which roughly 70% were detected only once. The ten largest clones represent 2.5% to 3% of the sample. The source material was PBMCs. The source of these receptors is a man between 45 and 60 years old in good health and CMV-seronegative.

The J gene is TRBJ1-2, the V gene TRBV5-6, with TRBD1 matching 7 bases. Germline values: CDR1 SGHDT, CDR2 YYEEEE. This CDR3 is built from 15 residues. Losses at the gene ends were 4 bases for V and 3 bases for J; bases not matched to a gene: 9. CDR3 bases: TGTGCCAGCAGCCCCGGGACAGCGCACCACTATGGCTACACCTTC. Its protein is CASSPGTAHHYGYTF.

The sample holds a few counts of this clone. V is TRBV10-1 and J is TRBJ1-3; maybe TRBD1 (6 bases). CDR3 size: 15 residues. The V and J ends lost 5 bases and 1 base respectively, with 12 bases between them. Germline assignment: CDR1 WNHNN and CDR2 SYGVQD (reference sequence). The CDR3 nucleotides read TGCGCCAGCAGTTCCAAGGGGGAATCTGGAAACACCATATATTTT. Translating it yields CASSSKGESGNTIYF.

The chain is built from TRBV12-5 and TRBJ2-1, with a weak D call TRBD1 (6 bases). CDR1 is LGHNT and CDR2 is FRNRAP in the germline V gene. Trimming stripped 6 bases from V and 6 bases from J, with 9 bases between. CDR3 length: 12 residues. The CDR3 region is CASGPGVNEQFF. The DNA of the CDR3 is TGTGCTAGTGGACCAGGGGTCAATGAGCAGTTCTTC.